The next 15 T cell receptor beta chains were all read from a single sample in a study of shared clonotypes between healthy human individuals. Clones were read by immunoSEQ multiplex PCR, and TCRdb kept only the in-frame ones, dropping some. The table lists 2 million to 2.5 million clones, approximately 95% of them singletons. What was sequenced was naive CD4+ T cells sorted from blood. The sample's subset: CD45RA+ positively selected. The receptors were sampled from a young man in good health.

This clone was observed a single time. The chain uses TRBV7-9 and TRBJ2-2; the match to TRBD1 covers 10 bases. The CDR3 runs 15 residues. Unmatched junction bases numbered 4, after V lost 3 bases and J lost 6 bases. Germline V gene sequence: CDR1 SEHNR, CDR2 FQNEAQ (reference sequence). The CDR3 here is CASSFGTGVAGELFF. In DNA form, the CDR3 reads TGTGCCAGCAGCTTTGGGACAGGGGTGGCCGGGGAGCTGTTTTTT.

This chain connects TRBV29-1 to TRBJ1-2; 8 bases agree with TRBD1. CDR1 and CDR2 from the germline V gene are SQVTM and ANQGSEA. V gave up 3 bases and J gave up 8 bases; unmatched junction bases: 5. The CDR3 extends over 12 amino acids. The chain's CDR3 is CSVEGQARGYTF. CDR3 nucleotide sequence: TGCAGCGTTGAGGGACAGGCCAGGGGCTACACCTTC.

This sequence joins TRBV19 and TRBJ2-7; D uncertain. The CDR3 covers 14 residues. V was clipped by 3 bases and J by 4 bases, with 13 bases between them. From germline, CDR1 is LNHDA and CDR2 SQIVND (reference sequence). The CDR3 nucleotides read TGTGCCAGTAGTATGGTGCCGCCTTGGTACGAGCAGTACTTC. This translates into CASSMVPPWYEQYF.

This chain uses TRBV11-3 with TRBJ2-1, with TRBD2 matching 9 bases. The CDR3 loop spans 16 amino acids. Germline V lookup: CDR1 SGHNT, CDR2 YENEEA. Unmatched junction bases numbered 1, after V lost 1 base and J lost 0 bases. In DNA form, the CDR3 reads TGTGCCAGCAGCTTAGGTAGCGGGAGCTCCTACAATGAGCAGTTCTTC. Amino acids: CASSLGSGSSYNEQFF.

This clone was observed a single time. This rearrangement joins TRBV2 to TRBJ1-2; D is perhaps TRBD1 (5 bases). Germline-derived CDR1 and CDR2 are SNHLY and FYNNEI. The CDR3 loop spans 13 amino acids. Trimming left V 10 bases short and J 5 bases short, with 17 bases between. CDR3 DNA sequence: TGTGCCACCGGGGAGGGGTTAAATTATGGCTACACCTTC. Translated, it gives CATGEGLNYGYTF.

The sample holds one count of this clone. Mismatch with germline at one junction end may stem from a read error. V usage is TRBV30 and J usage is TRBJ2-7, with D possibly matching TRBD1 (6 bases). CDR1 and CDR2 (germline): GTSNPN, SVGIG (reference sequence). The length of the CDR3 is 11 residues. For the CDR3, the DNA is TGTGCCTGGAGTGAAAAGACAGGTCCCAACTTC. It encodes CAWSEKTGPNF.

As DNA, the CDR3 is TGTGCCAGCTCACAAACTAGCGGGAGCTCTGTCGAGCAGTACTTC. Protein sequence: CASSQTSGSSVEQYF. The chain combines TRBV18 with TRBJ2-7; TRBD2 matches 11 bases. CDR3 length equals 15 residues. Germline lookup yields CDR1 KGHSH and CDR2 LQKENI. V shed 4 bases and J 6 bases; nucleotides not matched to a gene: 8.

Comments on this clone: The sample has other DNA sequences that encode this CDR3 too. The chain is built from TRBV29-1 and TRBJ1-4; 10 bases match TRBD1. The germline V gene has CDR1 SQVTM and CDR2 ANQGSEA. The CDR3 extends over 13 amino acids. J was trimmed by 5 bases and V by 5 bases; bases with no gene match: 2. The CDR3 DNA reads as TGCAGCGTTCCGGGACAGGGGAATGAAAAACTGTTTTTT. Its translation is CSVPGQGNEKLFF.

The V and J genes are TRBV4-1 and TRBJ2-3; the match to TRBD2 covers 8 bases. After removal of 3 bases from V and 2 bases from J, the junction contained 19 bases not matched to a gene. Per germline, CDR1 MGHRA and CDR2 YSYEKL. The CDR3 spans 20 residues. The chain's CDR3 is CASSQPPGGTFDKNTDTQYF. Written as DNA, the CDR3 is TGCGCCAGCAGCCAGCCCCCGGGAGGGACCTTCGACAAGAACACAGATACGCAGTATTTT.

V gene TRBV7-2 combines with J gene TRBJ2-1; 12 bases align to TRBD2. Germline CDR1 reads SGHTA; CDR2 reads FQGNSA. The CDR3 is 17 residues long. J gave up 4 bases and V 2 bases, and 6 bases lay outside the gene matches. The CDR3 here is CASSLRYGTSGYNEQFF. As DNA, the CDR3 is TGTGCCAGCAGCTTAAGGTACGGGACTAGCGGGTACAATGAGCAGTTCTTC.

About this clone: Other DNA sequences from this sample encode an identical CDR3 as well. As DNA, the CDR3 is TGCGCCAGCAGCTTGGTACTAGCGGGGGGAACAGATACGCAGTATTTT. Protein sequence: CASSLVLAGGTDTQYF. This sequence joins TRBV5-1 and TRBJ2-3, with TRBD2 identical over 12 bases. Trimming removed 0 bases from V and 3 bases from J; junction bases left unmatched: 2. The germline V gene encodes CDR1 SGHRS and CDR2 YFSETQ. This CDR3 is 16 amino acids long.

This sequence joins TRBV7-2 and TRBJ2-3; 10 nucleotides agree with TRBD2. The CDR3 sequence is 16 residues long. V dropped 5 bases and J dropped 3; count of bases not matched to a gene: 8. Per the germline V gene, CDR1 is SGHTA and CDR2 is FQGNSA. The CDR3 is CASSPRLAGETDTQYF. The CDR3 nucleotides read TGTGCCAGCAGCCCTCGCCTAGCGGGAGAGACAGATACGCAGTATTTT.

V usage is TRBV6-5 and J usage is TRBJ2-1, with a tentative D call TRBD2 (6 bases). Germline-derived CDR1 and CDR2 are MNHEY and SVGAGI. The germline V and J ends were trimmed by 6 bases and 6 bases, with 12 bases remaining between them. The CDR3 sequence is 13 residues long. CDR3 coding DNA: TGTGCCAGCAGCACCCCCGGGGGCAATGAGCAGTTCTTC. It is translated as CASSTPGGNEQFF.

As concerns this clone: This specimen includes other DNA sequences encoding the same CDR3. This chain uses TRBV18 with TRBJ1-2; D ambiguous. V lost 2 bases and J 0 bases, leaving 4 bases between the germline ends. The CDR3 is made up of 13 amino acids. Per the germline V gene, CDR1 is KGHSH and CDR2 is LQKENI. This CDR3 reads CASSPGANYGYTF. The CDR3 DNA reads TGTGCCAGCTCACCAGGGGCTAACTATGGCTACACCTTC.

The V gene is TRBV2, the J gene TRBJ1-2; D remains ambiguous. The V end lost 3 bases, the J end lost 0 bases, and 8 bases lay between the germline ends. This CDR3 has 14 residues. Germline CDR1 and CDR2: SNHLY and FYNNEI. This CDR3 reads CASSETPANYGYTF. For the CDR3, the DNA is TGTGCCAGCAGTGAGACACCGGCTAACTATGGCTACACCTTC.